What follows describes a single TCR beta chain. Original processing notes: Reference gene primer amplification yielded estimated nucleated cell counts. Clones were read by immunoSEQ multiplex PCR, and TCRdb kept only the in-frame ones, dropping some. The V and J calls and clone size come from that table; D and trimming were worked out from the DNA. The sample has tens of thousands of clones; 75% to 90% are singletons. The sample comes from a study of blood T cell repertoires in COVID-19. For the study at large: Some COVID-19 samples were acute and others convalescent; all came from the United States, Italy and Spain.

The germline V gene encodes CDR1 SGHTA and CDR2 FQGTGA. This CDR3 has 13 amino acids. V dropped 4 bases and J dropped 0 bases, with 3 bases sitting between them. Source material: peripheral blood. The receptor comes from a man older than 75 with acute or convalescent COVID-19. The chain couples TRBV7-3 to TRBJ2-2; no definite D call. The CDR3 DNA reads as TGTGCCAGCAGCTCCACGAACACCGGGGAGCTGTTTTTT. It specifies CASSSTNTGELFF.